Listed below are T cell receptor beta chains from one sample, sequenced in a study of T-cell reconstitution after alpha-beta-depleted transplantation in children. TCRdb used MiXCR to reprocess the PCR reads, holding one entry per CDR3 protein. The sample holds hundreds of thousands of distinct CDR3 sequences, 30% to 35% seen once. Specimen: PBMCs from the stem cell graft donor, collected from the stem cell graft. These receptors were obtained from a human donor who donated a stem cell graft to a child with aplastic anemia. Both conserved end residues are trimmed from each CDR3. D genes are given only for firm matches.

NA | TRBJ1-1 | TRBV29-1 | 15 | SVDSKRGNSRGTEAF
NA | TRBJ2-1 | TRBV6-1 | 16 | ASSQILGDRSSYNEQF
NA | TRBJ1-3 | TRBV7-9 | 15 | ASSLFRRLSSGNTIY
TRBD2 | TRBJ2-5 | TRBV7-6 | 14 | ASSLVGLAGVQTQY
NA | TRBJ1-1 | TRBV9 | 12 | ASSPQGLDTEAF
NA | TRBJ2-7 | TRBV5-6 | 13 | ASSLRGEALYEQY
TRBD2 | TRBJ2-3 | TRBV28 | 11 | ASSREVPDTQY
NA | TRBJ2-1 | TRBV4-3 | 15 | ASSERYKGYDYNEQF
TRBD2 | TRBJ2-1 | TRBV9 | 13 | ASSQGLAGRNEQF
TRBD2 | TRBJ2-5 | TRBV12-3/TRBV12-4 | 12 | ASWGGRNGETQY
NA | TRBJ1-2 | TRBV9 | 13 | ASSVSGLGSYGYT
NA | TRBJ1-6 | TRBV5-4 | 14 | ASSLDSATANSPLH
NA | TRBJ2-1 | TRBV20-1 | 11 | SARVGFRNEQF
TRBD1 | TRBJ1-4 | TRBV5-4 | 10 | ASSVTGDGLF
NA | TRBJ2-5 | TRBV20-1 | 11 | SAGGGYQETQY
NA | TRBJ1-2 | TRBV7-2 | 12 | ASSLAGVPGGYT
TRBD1 | TRBJ1-2 | TRBV25-1 | 12 | ASTRTGAGYGYT
NA | TRBJ1-1 | TRBV5-1 | 12 | ASSLSTVNTEAF
TRBD2 | TRBJ2-3 | TRBV20-1 | 17 | SARPRLAGDIVEADTQY
NA | TRBJ2-2 | TRBV7-7 | 12 | ASSRGQNTGELF
TRBD2 | TRBJ2-7 | TRBV6-5 | 13 | ASSYRAGGDYEQY
TRBD1 | TRBJ1-2 | TRBV18 | 13 | ASSAGWGQPLTYT
NA | TRBJ2-1 | TRBV28 | 14 | ASSSPVGGSYNEQF
NA | TRBJ2-7 | TRBV28 | 12 | ASRVYGGSYEQY
NA | TRBJ1-4 | TRBV20-1 | 13 | SARETTATNEKLF
NA | TRBJ2-1 | TRBV6-1 | 12 | ASSEGRIIGEQF
TRBD1 | TRBJ1-1 | TRBV30 | 14 | AWNRPGQGRGTEAF
TRBD1 | TRBJ2-1 | TRBV28 | 16 | ASSLNSLGQGVSNEQF
TRBD1 | TRBJ1-5 | TRBV30 | 12 | AWSDTGGDQPQH
NA | TRBJ2-1 | TRBV20-1 | 10 | SASGSVNEQF
NA | TRBJ1-5 | TRBV29-1 | 10 | SANEGSGYSY
NA | TRBJ1-4 | TRBV11-2 | 16 | ASSSSGRDGTVNEKLF
NA | TRBJ2-7 | TRBV29-1 | 11 | SVEVRGRDEQY
TRBD2 | TRBJ2-1 | TRBV18 | 12 | ASSAGLAGDEQF
TRBD1 | TRBJ1-2 | TRBV5-1 | 15 | ASSLIGTGASNYGYT
NA | TRBJ2-7 | TRBV6-2/TRBV6-3 | 9 | ASNGAHEQY
NA | TRBJ1-2 | TRBV20-1 | 12 | SARKGGANYGYT
NA | TRBJ2-1 | TRBV18 | 14 | ASSPRTRQSNNEQF
NA | TRBJ2-2 | TRBV6-2/TRBV6-3 | 11 | ASSVYGAGELF
TRBD1 | TRBJ1-5 | TRBV29-1 | 12 | SVGTGDTVQPQH
NA | TRBJ2-7 | TRBV29-1 | 11 | SAGWDREYEQY
NA | TRBJ2-7 | TRBV20-1 | 12 | SVRTGTATYEQY
NA | TRBJ2-7 | TRBV10-3 | 9 | AISASYEQY
TRBD2 | TRBJ2-1 | TRBV7-9 | 13 | ASSPTREGGNEQF
TRBD1 | TRBJ2-7 | TRBV6-5 | 13 | ASSNTGGTTYEQY